A single sample gave rise to the 21 T cell receptor beta chains below, sequenced in a study of blood T cell repertoires in COVID-19. Method: immunoSEQ multiplex PCR; TCRdb's copy keeps in-frame clones and lacks some. The profile shows approximately 250,000 clones, roughly 88% of them singletons. The source material was peripheral blood. These receptors were obtained from a woman in her seventies with COVID-19, enrolled during active disease.

The chain joins TRBV6-2 or TRBV6-3 to TRBJ2-1, with TRBD2 identical over 14 bases. In germline, CDR1 is MNHEY, CDR2 SVGEGT. V shed 4 bases and J 7 bases; nucleotides not matched to a gene: 6. CDR3 length: 16 residues. In nucleotides, the CDR3 is TGTGCCAGCAGTTTCGGACTAGCGGGAGGCAGTAATGAGCAGTTCTTC. Amino acid sequence: CASSFGLAGGSNEQFF.

The chain couples TRBV5-1 to TRBJ1-1; 7 bases align to TRBD1. Germline CDR1 SGHRS, CDR2 YFSETQ. This CDR3 contains 14 residues. The V and J ends lost 0 bases and 5 bases, in that order; junction bases with no gene match: 4. CDR3 DNA sequence: TGCGCCAGCAGCTTGGACAGGGGAGGAACTGAAGCTTTCTTT. Its protein is CASSLDRGGTEAFF.

The chain joins TRBV3-1 (or the pseudogene TRBV3-2) to TRBJ1-2; 10 bases line up with TRBD1. The CDR3 spans 13 residues. V dropped 3 bases and J dropped 8; count of bases not matched to a gene: 3. Germline V CDR1 and CDR2: LGHDT, YNNKEL (reference sequence). Here the CDR3 reads CASSQTGGGGYTF. The CDR3 region has the DNA TGTGCCAGCAGCCAGACAGGGGGCGGCGGCTACACCTTC.

The rearrangement uses TRBV5-1 and TRBJ2-2; TRBD1 agrees at 9 bases. The CDR3 covers 14 residues. The ends lost 4 bases at V and 6 bases at J; junction bases unmatched: 4. Germline CDR1 SGHRS, CDR2 YFSETQ. The chain's CDR3 is CASSPDRGSGELFF. Here the CDR3 DNA reads TGCGCCAGCAGCCCGGACAGGGGATCCGGGGAGCTGTTTTTT.

As concerns this clone: Other nucleotide sequences in the sample specify the same CDR3. The chain has TRBV28 and TRBJ1-1; maybe TRBD1 (5 bases). V was pared by 2 bases and J by 0 bases, with 7 bases between. The CDR3 is made up of 14 amino acids. Germline V gene lookup returns CDR1 MDHEN and CDR2 SYDVKM. Here the CDR3 reads CASSLRQLNTEAFF. Written as DNA, the CDR3 is TGTGCCAGCAGTTTACGACAGCTGAACACTGAAGCTTTCTTT.

The chain recombines TRBV4-3 with TRBJ2-1, with no clear D. V was shortened by 0 bases and J by 0 bases, with 9 bases between the two germline ends. CDR3 length: 16 residues. The germline V gene encodes CDR1 LGHNA and CDR2 YSLEER. CDR3 sequence reads: CASSQESASSYNEQFF. For the CDR3, the DNA is TGCGCCAGCAGCCAAGAGTCCGCTAGCTCCTACAATGAGCAGTTCTTC.

This chain joins TRBV13 and TRBJ2-7; a possible D gene is TRBD1 (5 bases). The CDR3 sequence is 12 residues long. Trimming shortened V by 5 bases and J by 2 bases, and 7 bases separated the two germline ends. Germline-derived CDR1 and CDR2 are PRHDT and FYEKMQ (reference sequence). This chain's CDR3 is CASSRGTYEQYF. CDR3 sequence (DNA): TGTGCCAGCAGCAGGGGAACCTACGAGCAGTACTTC.

The table lists this clone with a count of one. The gene calls are TRBV3-1 (or the pseudogene TRBV3-2) and TRBJ2-2, with 8 bases identical to TRBD2. The V and J ends lost 5 bases and 4 bases, in that order; junction bases with no gene match: 3. This CDR3 is 14 amino acids long. Per germline, CDR1 LGHDT and CDR2 YNNKEL (reference sequence). In DNA, the CDR3 is TGTGCCAGCAGCTCGGGGACTAGCACCGGGGAGCTGTTTTTT. Its translation: CASSSGTSTGELFF.

This clone was seen more than once but under ten times. This chain links TRBV29-1 with TRBJ1-5, with no clear D. The germline V gene has CDR1 SQVTM and CDR2 ANQGSEA. Trimming left V 4 bases short and J 0 bases short, with 13 bases between. The CDR3 runs to 15 residues. This CDR3 reads CSVVVGTRSNQPQHF. DNA of the CDR3: TGCAGCGTTGTTGTTGGCACACGTAGCAATCAGCCCCAGCATTTT.

The chain carries TRBV19 and TRBJ1-1, with 11 bases identical to TRBD1. The CDR3 has 15 amino acids. CDR1 and CDR2 from the germline V gene are LNHDA and SQIVND (reference sequence). The junction had 5 bases not matched to a gene; V was cut back by 3 bases and J by 5 bases. Here the CDR3 reads CASSIKGQGGTEAFF. CDR3 nucleotides: TGTGCCAGTAGTATCAAGGGACAGGGGGGTACTGAAGCTTTCTTT.

This chain links TRBV5-4 with TRBJ2-5; no definite D call. This CDR3 region has 12 residues. Germline CDR1 and CDR2: SGHNT and YYREEE (reference sequence). Trimming left V 1 base short and J 8 bases short, with 9 bases between. CDR3 bases: TGTGCCAGCAGCTTGAGTCCGGTTACCCAGTACTTC. It translates to CASSLSPVTQYF.

This clone was counted between two and nine times. V usage is TRBV30 and J usage is TRBJ1-1; D unclear. Germline CDR1 reads GTSNPN; CDR2 reads SVGIG (reference sequence). The CDR3 runs 12 residues. V lost 1 base and J 5 bases, leaving 8 bases between the germline ends. Here the CDR3 DNA reads TGTGCCTGGAGTGACGGGAGAACTGAAGCTTTCTTT. Translation: CAWSDGRTEAFF.

The chain combines TRBV7-2 with TRBJ2-1; perhaps TRBD1 as D (6 bases). V was cut by 3 bases and J by 7 bases, with 10 bases left in between. Germline V gene lookup returns CDR1 SGHTA and CDR2 FQGNSA. This CDR3 contains 13 residues. In DNA form, the CDR3 reads TGTGCCAGCAGCTTTACAGGGAAGAATGAGCAGTTCTTC. Translating gives CASSFTGKNEQFF. The complete variable domain, with remaining parts taken from reference TRBV7-2 and TRBJ2-1, reads GAGVSQSPSNKVTEKGKDVELRCDPISGHTALYWYRQSLGQGLEFLIYFQGNSAPDKSGLPSDRFSAERTGGSVSTLTIQRTQQEDSAVYLCASSFTGKNEQFFGPGTRLTVL.

V usage is TRBV11-2 and J usage is TRBJ2-1; perhaps TRBD1 as D (6 bases). CDR3 length: 17 amino acids. Germline V lookup: CDR1 SGHAT, CDR2 FQNNGV. The ends were cut back, 4 bases at V and 0 bases at J, with 16 bases in the middle. The CDR3 region has the DNA TGTGCCAGCAGCTCCGGCCCAGGGGTGAGCTCCTACAATGAGCAGTTCTTC. It encodes CASSSGPGVSSYNEQFF.

The chain uses TRBV29-1 and TRBJ1-6; 11 bases are a match to TRBD1. Germline trimming cut 6 bases from V and 5 bases from J; bases unmatched to any gene: 3. The CDR3 runs to 14 residues. Germline-derived CDR1 and CDR2 are SQVTM and ANQGSEA. Here the CDR3 DNA reads TGCAGCGTCGCGGGACAGGGGGATAATTCACCCCTCCACTTT. Protein product: CSVAGQGDNSPLHF.

This chain joins TRBV7-9 and TRBJ2-1; no reliable D call. The germline V and J ends were trimmed by 5 bases and 6 bases, with 17 bases remaining between them. CDR1 is SEHNR, CDR2 FQNEAQ, per germline (reference sequence). The CDR3 runs 15 residues. The CDR3 region is CASSPGSPGGNEQFF. The CDR3 DNA follows: TGTGCCAGCAGCCCTGGAAGCCCGGGTGGCAATGAGCAGTTCTTC.

J is TRBJ2-7 and V is TRBV4-1, with 8 bases aligning to TRBD2. Germline-derived CDR1 and CDR2 are MGHRA and YSYEKL. The V and J ends lost 0 bases and 1 base, in that order; junction bases with no gene match: 11. The length of the CDR3 is 18 residues. The CDR3, as DNA: TGCGCCAGCAGCCAAGACCCCGTCGGGGGGGCTCCATCCTACGAGCAGTACTTC. The encoded protein is CASSQDPVGGAPSYEQYF.

The chain combines TRBV28 with TRBJ2-2, with TRBD2 matching 7 bases. Germline V gene lookup returns CDR1 MDHEN and CDR2 SYDVKM. V shed 3 bases and J 2 bases; nucleotides not matched to a gene: 3. CDR3 size: 15 residues. The CDR3 DNA reads as TGTGCCAGCAGTTTCCTAGCGGTAAACACCGGGGAGCTGTTTTTT. The encoded protein is CASSFLAVNTGELFF.

Concerning this clone itself: Other DNA sequences from this sample encode an identical CDR3 as well. The J gene is TRBJ1-3, the V gene TRBV5-1; D not certain. This CDR3 is 14 amino acids long. Trimming stripped 0 bases from V and 2 bases from J, with 6 bases between. Germline loops: CDR1 SGHRS, CDR2 YFSETQ. CDR3 amino acids: CASSLGGPGNTIYF. The CDR3 coding sequence is TGCGCCAGCAGCTTGGGAGGCCCTGGAAACACCATATATTTT.

CDR3 nucleotide sequence: TGCGCCAGCAGCCAAGAGACAGGGTATGGCTACACCTTC. Protein: CASSQETGYGYTF. The gene calls are TRBV4-1 and TRBJ1-2, with TRBD1 identical over 7 bases. The CDR3 totals 13 residues. The germline CDR1 and CDR2 sequences are MGHRA and YSYEKL. The trim removed 0 bases at V and 5 bases at J, leaving 0 bases unmatched.

The V call is TRBV4-2, the J call TRBJ2-5; 9 bases are a match to TRBD1. The J segment lost 4 bases and the V segment lost 0 bases, leaving 9 bases of the junction unmatched. The CDR3 totals 17 residues. Germline V lookup: CDR1 LGHNA, CDR2 YNFKEQ. CDR3 residues: CASSQDQWGQGIETQYF. The CDR3 DNA sequence: TGTGCCAGCAGCCAAGATCAGTGGGGACAGGGCATAGAGACCCAGTACTTC.